This T cell receptor (beta chain) was identified during a study of cytomegalovirus exposure and HLA in healthy donors. A remark on this clone: Its antigen is currently unknown.

General study results and limits: According to a later analysis, TCR clusters from the first cohort tended to co-occur in the approximately 120 validation repertoires. Overall, roughly 150 TCR beta chains were annotated as cytomegalovirus-associated.

Germline-derived CDR1 and CDR2 are SGHDN and FVKESK. With V trimmed by 6 bases and J by 2 bases, 9 bases remained unmatched. This CDR3 comprises 16 residues. Libraries were prepared by immunoSEQ multiplex PCR; TCRdb keeps only in-frame clonotypes and omits some of them. Among 190,000 or so clones listed, roughly 84% were seen once. The V and J genes are TRBV14 and TRBJ1-4, with TRBD1 identical over 7 bases. The receptor comes from a woman aged 18-29 years in good health and CMV-seropositive. Sequencing was carried out using PBMCs. In DNA form, the CDR3 reads TGTGCCAGCAGTCCTTATCCGGGACAGACTAATGAAAAACTGTTTTTT. Translation: CASSPYPGQTNEKLFF. Drawing the rest from reference TRBV14 and TRBJ1-4, the complete variable domain is EAGVTQFPSHSVIEKGQTVTLRCDPISGHDNLYWYRRVMGKEIKFLLHFVKESKQDESGMPNNRFLAERTGGTYSTLKVQPAELEDSGVYFCASSPYPGQTNEKLFFGSGTQLSVL.